This is a list of T cell receptor beta chains from one sample in a study of T cells in localized non-small cell lung cancer. Clones were read by immunoSEQ multiplex PCR, and TCRdb kept only the in-frame ones, dropping some. The sample lists some 140,000 clones, 89% occurring once. This material consisted of peripheral blood, taken before any cancer treatment. These receptor sequences come from a female donor older than 55 with stage I lung adenocarcinoma. The CDR3 runs from the conserved cysteine through the conserved F or W. A D gene is named only where the DNA matches it firmly. Clone sizes are given selectively: once, few, many, or a class where the clone is expanded.

j_call: TRBJ1-2; v_call: TRBV5-1; clone_size: .; d_call: .; cdr3_nt: TGCGCCAGCAGCTTGAGTCAGAATTATGGCTACACCTTC; cdr3_aa: CASSLSQNYGYTF
j_call: TRBJ2-1; v_call: TRBV19; clone_size: once; d_call: TRBD2; cdr3_nt: TGTGCCAGTAGTATAGTCCTAGCGGGAAGGAATGAGCAGTTCTTC; cdr3_aa: CASSIVLAGRNEQFF
j_call: TRBJ2-3; v_call: TRBV21-1; clone_size: .; d_call: .; cdr3_nt: TGTGCCAGCGGGGTAGATACGCAGTATTTT; cdr3_aa: CASGVDTQYF
j_call: TRBJ1-3; v_call: TRBV5-4; clone_size: .; d_call: .; cdr3_nt: TGTGCCAGCAGCTTGTATTCGACTACCGGAAACACCATATATTTT; cdr3_aa: CASSLYSTTGNTIYF
j_call: TRBJ1-1; v_call: TRBV5-1; clone_size: .; d_call: .; cdr3_nt: TGCGCCAGCAGGCCGTTGGCAGGTTTGACTGAAGCTTTCTTT; cdr3_aa: CASRPLAGLTEAFF
j_call: TRBJ2-1; v_call: TRBV20-1; clone_size: .; d_call: .; cdr3_nt: TGCAGTGCACAGGCTTTCAATGAGCAGTTCTTC; cdr3_aa: CSAQAFNEQFF
j_call: TRBJ1-4; v_call: TRBV6-6; clone_size: .; d_call: .; cdr3_nt: TGTGCCAGCTCCGGACGGTCCGCAACTAATGAAAAACTGTTTTTT; cdr3_aa: CASSGRSATNEKLFF
j_call: TRBJ2-3; v_call: TRBV29-1; clone_size: .; d_call: .; cdr3_nt: TGCAGCACAAACAGTAGGAGGACAGATACGCAGTATTTT; cdr3_aa: CSTNSRRTDTQYF
j_call: TRBJ2-5; v_call: TRBV28; clone_size: .; d_call: TRBD2; cdr3_nt: TGTGCCAGCAGTCTCCGATCACTAGCGGGTGTGTACCAAGAGACCCAGTACTTC; cdr3_aa: CASSLRSLAGVYQETQYF
j_call: TRBJ2-7; v_call: TRBV6-1; clone_size: once; d_call: .; cdr3_nt: TGTGCCAGCAGTGAATGGGCCTACGAGCAGTACTTC; cdr3_aa: CASSEWAYEQYF
j_call: TRBJ1-5; v_call: TRBV5-6; clone_size: .; d_call: .; cdr3_nt: TGTGCCAGCAGCGGGAGTACAGGACGGAGCAATCAGCCCCAGCATTTT; cdr3_aa: CASSGSTGRSNQPQHF
j_call: TRBJ2-4; v_call: TRBV15; clone_size: .; d_call: TRBD2; cdr3_nt: TGTGCCACCAGCAGAGATAAGGAAATAGCGGGAGGATCCACGTCCAAAAACATTCAGTACTTC; cdr3_aa: CATSRDKEIAGGSTSKNIQYF
j_call: TRBJ2-7; v_call: TRBV28; clone_size: many; d_call: .; cdr3_nt: TGTGCCAGCACCCCGGGGAACCACGAGCAGTACTTC; cdr3_aa: CASTPGNHEQYF
j_call: TRBJ1-1; v_call: TRBV7-2; clone_size: .; d_call: .; cdr3_nt: TGTGCCAGCAGCTTAGATTCGGGCTTGGCCCGGGCTTTCTTT; cdr3_aa: CASSLDSGLARAFF
j_call: TRBJ1-1; v_call: TRBV5-1; clone_size: once; d_call: TRBD1; cdr3_nt: TGCGCCAGCAGCTTGACAGGGGGCGGCACTGAAGCTTTCTTT; cdr3_aa: CASSLTGGGTEAFF
j_call: TRBJ2-1; v_call: TRBV27; clone_size: .; d_call: .; cdr3_nt: TGTGCCAGCAGTAAGGAAGGCGAGCGCCCCTACAATGAGCAGTTCTTC; cdr3_aa: CASSKEGERPYNEQFF
j_call: TRBJ1-1; v_call: TRBV25-1; clone_size: .; d_call: TRBD1; cdr3_nt: TGTGCCAGCAGTCATTCTCGGACAGGTTCTAACACTGAAGCTTTCTTT; cdr3_aa: CASSHSRTGSNTEAFF
j_call: TRBJ2-5; v_call: TRBV5-6; clone_size: .; d_call: .; cdr3_nt: TGTGCCAGCAGCCCCAATTCTGGGCGACAAGAGACCCAGTACTTC; cdr3_aa: CASSPNSGRQETQYF
j_call: TRBJ2-1; v_call: TRBV6-5; clone_size: few; d_call: TRBD1; cdr3_nt: TGTGCCAGCAGTTACACGACAGGGGGAAATGAGCAGTTCTTC; cdr3_aa: CASSYTTGGNEQFF
j_call: TRBJ1-2; v_call: TRBV11-2; clone_size: .; d_call: .; cdr3_nt: TGTGCCAGCAGCTTAGATAGTCTTCTGGGCCGTGGCTACACCTTC; cdr3_aa: CASSLDSLLGRGYTF
j_call: TRBJ1-1; v_call: TRBV11-2; clone_size: .; d_call: .; cdr3_nt: TGTGCCAGCAGCGAAGTGGGCACTGAAGCTTTCTTT; cdr3_aa: CASSEVGTEAFF
j_call: TRBJ2-6; v_call: TRBV5-1; clone_size: .; d_call: .; cdr3_nt: TGCGCCAGCAGCTTTGGAAACTCTGGGGCCAACGTCCTGACTTTC; cdr3_aa: CASSFGNSGANVLTF
j_call: TRBJ2-6; v_call: TRBV19; clone_size: once; d_call: TRBD2; cdr3_nt: TGTGCCAGTACCCAACTAGCGGGAGTTAGGGTTGGGGCCAACGTCCTGACTTTC; cdr3_aa: CASTQLAGVRVGANVLTF
j_call: TRBJ2-5; v_call: TRBV7-9; clone_size: few; d_call: .; cdr3_nt: TGTGCCAGCAGCAAACAAGAGACCCAGTACTTC; cdr3_aa: CASSKQETQYF
j_call: TRBJ2-5; v_call: TRBV4-2; clone_size: once; d_call: TRBD2; cdr3_nt: TGTGCCAGCAGCCGAGGACTAGCGGAAGAGACCCAGTACTTC; cdr3_aa: CASSRGLAEETQYF
j_call: TRBJ1-5; v_call: TRBV7-8; clone_size: .; d_call: TRBD1; cdr3_nt: TGTGCCAGCAGCAAAGGGGGCTTTAGCAATCAGCCCCAGCATTTT; cdr3_aa: CASSKGGFSNQPQHF
j_call: TRBJ2-7; v_call: TRBV19; clone_size: .; d_call: TRBD2; cdr3_nt: TGTGCCAGTAGTTTCTTAGCGGGAGGGCCTCTCGAGCAGTACTTC; cdr3_aa: CASSFLAGGPLEQYF
j_call: TRBJ2-7; v_call: TRBV5-4; clone_size: few; d_call: TRBD2; cdr3_nt: TGTGCCAGCAGCTTGGACGGACTAGCGGGACCCTACGAGCAGTACTTC; cdr3_aa: CASSLDGLAGPYEQYF
j_call: TRBJ2-5; v_call: TRBV7-3; clone_size: once; d_call: TRBD2; cdr3_nt: TGTGCCAGCAGCCTTAGCGGGAACGGAGAGACCCAGTACTTC; cdr3_aa: CASSLSGNGETQYF
j_call: TRBJ2-4; v_call: TRBV30; clone_size: few; d_call: TRBD2; cdr3_nt: TGTGCCTGGAGGGAAACTAGCGCCATTCAGTACTTC; cdr3_aa: CAWRETSAIQYF
j_call: TRBJ1-2; v_call: TRBV5-1; clone_size: .; d_call: TRBD1; cdr3_nt: TGTGCCAGCAGCCCGGGACAGGGCTATGGCTACACCTTC; cdr3_aa: CASSPGQGYGYTF
j_call: TRBJ2-7; v_call: TRBV13; clone_size: .; d_call: .; cdr3_nt: TGTGCCAGCAGCCCCAGAGGTAGCCAGAACTCCTACGAGCAGTACTTC; cdr3_aa: CASSPRGSQNSYEQYF
j_call: TRBJ1-1; v_call: TRBV27; clone_size: once; d_call: TRBD1; cdr3_nt: TGTGCCAGCAGGAAACAGGGGGCTTCGAACACTGAAGCTTTCTTT; cdr3_aa: CASRKQGASNTEAFF
j_call: TRBJ2-1; v_call: TRBV6-1; clone_size: .; d_call: .; cdr3_nt: TGTGCCAGCAGTGCCTGGGTGGCGCGGGGTTTAAGGTACAATGAGCAGTTCTTC; cdr3_aa: CASSAWVARGLRYNEQFF
j_call: TRBJ1-1; v_call: TRBV5-1; clone_size: .; d_call: .; cdr3_nt: TGCGCCAGCAGCTTTGGGGGTTTAGTGAACACTGAAGCTTTCTTT; cdr3_aa: CASSFGGLVNTEAFF
j_call: TRBJ2-2; v_call: TRBV6-5; clone_size: .; d_call: .; cdr3_nt: TGTGCCAGCAGGCCGGTGAGGGGGGGCACCGGGGAGCTGTTTTTT; cdr3_aa: CASRPVRGGTGELFF
j_call: TRBJ2-1; v_call: TRBV19; clone_size: .; d_call: TRBD2; cdr3_nt: TGTGCCAGTAGTCGCGTACTAGCGGGAGGGAATAATGAGCAGTTCTTC; cdr3_aa: CASSRVLAGGNNEQFF
j_call: TRBJ2-2; v_call: TRBV2; clone_size: .; d_call: .; cdr3_nt: TGTGCCAGCAGTGGGCAGATGAACACCGGGGAGCTGTTTTTT; cdr3_aa: CASSGQMNTGELFF
j_call: TRBJ2-3; v_call: TRBV28; clone_size: .; d_call: TRBD2; cdr3_nt: TGTGCCAGCAGTTTAACGGGGAGGGCGAGAGATACGCAGTATTTT; cdr3_aa: CASSLTGRARDTQYF
j_call: TRBJ2-5; v_call: TRBV5-6; clone_size: .; d_call: .; cdr3_nt: TGTGCCAGCAGCTTGGGGGGGAAGACAGCGCAAGAGACCCAGTACTTC; cdr3_aa: CASSLGGKTAQETQYF
j_call: TRBJ2-3; v_call: TRBV5-5; clone_size: .; d_call: .; cdr3_nt: TGTGCCAGCAGCTTGGGGGTCCGGGGCACAGATACGCAGTATTTT; cdr3_aa: CASSLGVRGTDTQYF
j_call: TRBJ1-2; v_call: TRBV14; clone_size: .; d_call: TRBD1; cdr3_nt: TGTGCCAGCAGCCCTGGGACAGGAAGCTACACCTTC; cdr3_aa: CASSPGTGSYTF
j_call: TRBJ2-2; v_call: TRBV4-1; clone_size: few; d_call: TRBD2; cdr3_nt: TGCGCCAGCAGCGTGCGGGAGGGCCCCACCGGGGAGCTGTTTTTT; cdr3_aa: CASSVREGPTGELFF
j_call: TRBJ1-3; v_call: TRBV5-1; clone_size: few; d_call: .; cdr3_nt: TGCGCCAGCAGCCCGGATGTAGGACGTGGGAACACCATATATTTT; cdr3_aa: CASSPDVGRGNTIYF
j_call: TRBJ2-7; v_call: TRBV7-2; clone_size: .; d_call: .; cdr3_nt: TGTGCCAGCAGCCTAGACATGGGAAGTGGGCAGTACTTC; cdr3_aa: CASSLDMGSGQYF
j_call: TRBJ2-1; v_call: TRBV7-3; clone_size: .; d_call: .; cdr3_nt: TGTGCCAGCAGCCGTTTTAGCCGGGAAGCTTCCTACAATGAGCAGTTCTTC; cdr3_aa: CASSRFSREASYNEQFF